This entry lists 30 T cell receptor beta chains sequenced from one sample in a study of T-cell reconstitution after alpha-beta-depleted transplantation in children. Unique molecular identifiers were incorporated into the prepared TCRbeta library. MiXCR, run by TCRdb on the PCR reads, gives a single entry per CDR3 protein. The sample shows 200,000 to 300,000 distinct CDR3 sequences, roughly 25% of them seen only once. The sample consisted of PBMCs, taken before TCRalphabeta/CD19-depleted stem cell transplant. The origin of the receptors is a girl aged 2 to 10 with Fanconi anemia, due to receive a stem cell transplant.

This clonotype showed up just once. The V call is TRBV20-1, the J call TRBJ2-7, with 7 bases identical to TRBD1. This CDR3 region has 15 residues. From germline, CDR1 is DFQATT and CDR2 SNEGSKA (reference sequence). Trimming cost V 0 bases and J 2 bases; bases outside gene matches: 7. The CDR3 spells CSARDRSTGAYEQYF. CDR3 DNA: TGCAGTGCTAGAGATCGTAGTACAGGGGCCTACGAGCAGTACTTC.

This clonotype was observed a few times. The genes are TRBV4-1 and TRBJ2-7, with 7 bases matching TRBD2. This CDR3 has 17 amino acids. The germline gives CDR1 MGHRA, CDR2 YSYEKL. After removal of 0 bases from V and 0 bases from J, the junction contained 8 bases not matched to a gene. CDR3 amino acids: CASSQDLASGYSYEQYF. The CDR3 nucleotides are TGCGCCAGCAGCCAAGATCTTGCTAGCGGATACTCCTACGAGCAGTACTTC.

The J gene is TRBJ2-7, the V gene TRBV2; D unclear. Between the trimmed V and J ends, which lost 5 bases and 3 bases, there was a span of 8 bases. Germline V CDR1 and CDR2: SNHLY, FYNNEI. The CDR3 loop spans 12 amino acids. CDR3 region: CASSRGGYEQYF. CDR3 DNA: TGTGCCAGCAGTCGAGGCGGCTACGAGCAGTACTTC.

This clonotype was seen only a few times. The chain is built from TRBV20-1 and TRBJ2-7; D remains ambiguous. V was trimmed by 3 bases and J by 4 bases, leaving 10 bases between them. Germline V lookup: CDR1 DFQATT, CDR2 SNEGSKA (reference sequence). The CDR3 covers 12 residues. CDR3 protein: CSARQRRYEQYF. CDR3 DNA: TGCAGTGCTAGGCAACGACGGTACGAGCAGTACTTC.

This clonotype has a count of ten or more. At one end the junction does not follow the germline gene, possibly because of a read error. The CDR3 nucleotides are TGTGCCAGCAGCTTAGGGGGACAGCGCGGGCGGCTCTTC. Its protein product is CASSLGGQRGRLF. The chain couples TRBV7-9 to TRBJ2-1; 7 bases agree with TRBD1. Germline V lookup: CDR1 SEHNR, CDR2 FQNEAQ (reference sequence). The CDR3 totals 13 residues.

The chain recombines TRBV11-2 with TRBJ2-7; perhaps TRBD2 as D (6 bases). V was clipped by 7 bases and J by 4 bases, with 17 bases between them. This CDR3 spans 14 amino acids. Germline lookup yields CDR1 SGHAT and CDR2 FQNNGV. The CDR3 sequence is CASNRGGMGYEQYF. CDR3 coding DNA: TGTGCCAGCAATAGAGGCGGGATGGGTTACGAGCAGTACTTC.

Many counts were recorded for this clonotype. This chain joins TRBV20-1 and TRBJ2-7; TRBD2 agrees at 7 bases. CDR3 length equals 14 residues. V shed 6 bases and J 5 bases; nucleotides not matched to a gene: 13. The germline gives CDR1 DFQATT, CDR2 SNEGSKA (reference sequence). The CDR3: CSANREAATNEQYF. As DNA, the CDR3 is TGCAGTGCCAATCGGGAGGCCGCTACAAACGAGCAGTACTTC.

V and J are TRBV10-3 and TRBJ2-3, with 8 bases aligning to TRBD2. V lost 6 bases to trimming and J lost 2 bases; unmatched junction nucleotides: 1. From germline, CDR1 is ENHRY and CDR2 SYGVKD. CDR3 length equals 13 residues. In DNA form, the CDR3 reads TGTGCCATCAGGCGGGGGGACACAGATACGCAGTATTTT. Translated: CAIRRGDTDTQYF.

This clonotype was seen more than once but under ten times. For the CDR3, the DNA is TGTGCCAGCAGCTATTTGGAGGAGACCCAGTACTTC. This gives the protein CASSYLEETQYF. The V and J genes are TRBV11-2 and TRBJ2-5, with unresolved D. Trimming removed 4 bases at V and 5 bases at J, with 8 bases between. The CDR3 is 12 amino acids. The germline CDR1 and CDR2 sequences are SGHAT and FQNNGV.

The V gene is TRBV29-1, the J gene TRBJ1-1; 8 bases agree with TRBD1. CDR3 size: 11 residues. The ends lost 7 bases at V and 12 bases at J; junction bases unmatched: 10. In germline, CDR1 is SQVTM, CDR2 ANQGSEA. As DNA, the CDR3 is TGCAGCGGCGACAGGGGCCAAGGATCTTTCTTT. This codes for CSGDRGQGSFF.

This clonotype was counted ten times or more. The rearrangement uses TRBV10-3 and TRBJ2-1, with D perhaps matching TRBD1 (6 bases). V lost 3 bases, J lost 3 bases, and 9 bases lay in between. In germline, CDR1 is ENHRY, CDR2 SYGVKD. This CDR3 is 14 amino acids long. The chain's CDR3 is CAISDWDNYNEQFF. CDR3 nucleotide sequence: TGTGCCATCAGTGACTGGGACAACTACAATGAGCAGTTCTTC.

The chain recombines TRBV7-9 with TRBJ1-6; 7 nucleotides line up with TRBD1. The CDR3 runs 15 residues. Per germline, CDR1 SEHNR and CDR2 FQNEAQ (reference sequence). V dropped 5 bases and J dropped 7; count of bases not matched to a gene: 8. CDR3 sequence reads: CASSKDRLGNSPLHF. CDR3 nucleotides: TGTGCCAGCAGCAAGGACAGGCTGGGGAATTCACCCCTCCACTTT.

The gene calls are TRBV29-1 and TRBJ1-4, with a weak D call TRBD1 (5 bases). This CDR3 is 13 amino acids long. Trimming cost V 0 bases and J 8 bases, with 10 bases left between them. Germline CDR1 reads SQVTM; CDR2 reads ANQGSEA. CDR3: CSVEDRVGEKLFF. The CDR3 coding sequence is TGCAGCGTTGAAGACAGGGTCGGGGAAAAACTGTTTTTT.

This clonotype was counted ten times or more. CDR3 nucleotides: TGTGCCATTACCTCAGGGCGCGAGCATGGCTACACCTTC. This encodes CAITSGREHGYTF. The gene calls are TRBV10-3 and TRBJ1-2; possibly TRBD1 for D (5 bases). Germline loops: CDR1 ENHRY, CDR2 SYGVKD. V was trimmed by 9 bases and J by 6 bases, leaving 17 bases between them. This CDR3 region has 13 residues.

This clonotype was seen at least ten times. This chain joins TRBV20-1 and TRBJ2-3; 7 nucleotides match TRBD2. This CDR3 has 13 residues. After removal of 3 bases from V and 5 bases from J, the junction contained 5 bases not matched to a gene. Looked up from germline, CDR1 is DFQATT and CDR2 is SNEGSKA (reference sequence). CDR3: CSASPTSEDTQYF. The CDR3 nucleotides are TGCAGTGCTAGCCCAACTAGCGAAGATACGCAGTATTTT.

At least ten counts were recorded for this clonotype. The chain carries TRBV10-3 and TRBJ2-3, with 16 nucleotides matching TRBD2. This CDR3 region has 17 residues. Germline V gene lookup returns CDR1 ENHRY and CDR2 SYGVKD. J was trimmed by 3 bases and V by 6 bases; bases with no gene match: 6. The CDR3 nucleotides read TGTGCCATCAGGGGGACTAGCGGGGGGGCCCTGACAGATACGCAGTATTTT. Its translation is CAIRGTSGGALTDTQYF.

A few counts support this clonotype. This sequence joins TRBV30 and TRBJ2-3; D unresolved. The V end was cut by 5 bases, the J end by 2 bases, with 8 bases between. Germline lookup yields CDR1 GTSNPN and CDR2 SVGIG (reference sequence). The CDR3 has 12 amino acids. This chain's CDR3 is CAWGRTTDTQYF. CDR3 bases: TGTGCCTGGGGCCGGACCACAGATACGCAGTATTTT.

In its sample, this clonotype was seen many times. DNA for the CDR3: TGTGCCATCACACGGGGACAGGCCTACAATGAGCAGTTCTTC. Its protein product is CAITRGQAYNEQFF. The chain couples TRBV10-3 to TRBJ2-1, with 8 bases lining up with TRBD1. Germline V gene data show CDR1 as ENHRY and CDR2 as SYGVKD. This CDR3 has 14 residues. V shed 7 bases, J shed 2 bases, and the junction held 4 bases outside the gene matches.

The chain has TRBV6-1 and TRBJ2-1, with D possibly being TRBD1 (6 bases). The CDR3 is 17 residues long. Looked up from germline, CDR1 is MNHNS and CDR2 is SASEGT. Trimming stripped 6 bases from V and 8 bases from J, with 26 bases between. In DNA form, the CDR3 reads TGTGCCAGCAGACCACGGCACGGGACATACATGACGGATGAGCAGTTCTTC. This sequence encodes CASRPRHGTYMTDEQFF.

This clonotype occurred many times. The V gene is TRBV12-3 or TRBV12-4, the J gene TRBJ2-7, with no clear D. The CDR3 spans 13 residues. V dropped 3 bases and J dropped 3 bases, with 9 bases sitting between them. The CDR3: CASSFGQIYEQYF. The CDR3 region has the DNA TGTGCCAGCAGTTTCGGGCAGATCTACGAGCAGTACTTC.

This clonotype has just a few counts. The rearrangement uses TRBV2 and TRBJ2-7, with 10 bases lining up with TRBD2. Unmatched junction bases numbered 5, after V lost 10 bases and J lost 2 bases. CDR3 length equals 13 residues. Germline V lookup: CDR1 SNHLY, CDR2 FYNNEI. The DNA for the CDR3 is TGTGCCACCAGGACTAGCGGTACCTACGAGCAGTACTTC. Encoded protein: CATRTSGTYEQYF.

In its sample, this clonotype was seen many times. The chain recombines TRBV12-3 or TRBV12-4 with TRBJ1-2; D not resolved. V was clipped by 3 bases and J by 6 bases, with 11 bases between them. The CDR3 consists of 13 residues. This CDR3 is CASSFVVGDGYTF. In DNA, the CDR3 is TGTGCCAGCAGTTTCGTGGTTGGGGATGGCTACACCTTC.

This clonotype has ten or more counts. The V call is TRBV4-2, the J call TRBJ2-3; 10 nucleotides agree with TRBD1. V trimming: 4 bases; J trimming: 3 bases; junction bases outside the gene matches: 7. Germline-derived CDR1 and CDR2 are LGHNA and YNFKEQ. This CDR3 contains 16 residues. The CDR3 is CASSPETGGWTDTQYF. In nucleotides, the CDR3 is TGTGCCAGCAGCCCAGAGACAGGGGGCTGGACAGATACGCAGTATTTT.

This clonotype turned up a few times. This chain joins TRBV20-1 and TRBJ2-5; D perhaps matches TRBD2 (7 bases). The V gene lost 3 bases and the J gene lost 5 bases, with 10 bases spanning the gap. Germline CDR1 DFQATT, CDR2 SNEGSKA (reference sequence). This CDR3 is built from 12 residues. The CDR3 loop is CSASRGGETQYF. The DNA for the CDR3 is TGCAGTGCTAGTAGGGGGGGGGAGACCCAGTACTTC.

The gene calls are TRBV28 and TRBJ2-3; tentatively, D is TRBD2 (5 bases). Trimming took off 5 bases at V and 2 bases at J, with 11 bases between the two ends. The germline V gene has CDR1 MDHEN and CDR2 SYDVKM. CDR3 size: 14 residues. The CDR3 nucleotides are TGTGCCAGCAGTGCCCCGGGGATCACAGATACGCAGTATTTT. Its protein product is CASSAPGITDTQYF.

The chain combines TRBV6-1 with TRBJ2-1; D possibly corresponds to TRBD2 (5 bases). With 0 bases removed from V and 8 bases from J, the gap between germline ends came to 17 bases. The CDR3 spans 16 residues. From germline, CDR1 is MNHNS and CDR2 SASEGT. The CDR3 protein is CASSEALPSLRYEQFF. As DNA, the CDR3 is TGTGCCAGCAGTGAAGCGCTTCCTAGCTTACGGTATGAGCAGTTCTTC.

The rearrangement uses TRBV29-1 and TRBJ2-7; tentative D call: TRBD2 (6 bases). Trimming shortened V by 6 bases and J by 1 base, and 13 bases separated the two germline ends. The germline CDR1 and CDR2 sequences are SQVTM and ANQGSEA. This CDR3 has 13 residues. Written as DNA, the CDR3 is TGCAGCGTGGACGCTAGCGATTCCTACGAGCAGTACTTC. Its translation is CSVDASDSYEQYF.

This clonotype was recorded many times. V and J are TRBV7-2 and TRBJ2-1; 8 nucleotides align to TRBD2. This CDR3 spans 15 amino acids. After removal of 3 bases from V and 1 base from J, the junction contained 2 bases not matched to a gene. Per the germline V gene, CDR1 is SGHTA and CDR2 is FQGNSA. CDR3 loop: CASSFGGASYNEQFF. CDR3 sequence (DNA): TGTGCCAGCAGCTTCGGGGGGGCATCCTACAATGAGCAGTTCTTC.

There are many counts of this clonotype. The chain recombines TRBV29-1 with TRBJ1-2, with TRBD1 identical over 8 bases. The CDR3 consists of 11 residues. Per germline, CDR1 SQVTM and CDR2 ANQGSEA. With 5 bases clipped from V and 8 bases from J, the junction kept 4 bases outside the gene matches. The CDR3 DNA is TGCAGCGTTCAGGGGGCGGGGGGCTACACCTTC. Translated, it gives CSVQGAGGYTF.

CDR3 coding DNA: TGTGCCAGCAGCTCCCTGTGGACAGGAGACAATGAGCAGTTCTTC. It codes for CASSSLWTGDNEQFF. The chain joins TRBV11-2 to TRBJ2-1, with 7 bases fitting TRBD1. From germline, CDR1 is SGHAT and CDR2 FQNNGV. The CDR3 sequence is 15 residues long. J was trimmed by 5 bases and V by 4 bases; bases with no gene match: 8.